The 11 T cell receptor beta chains below all came from one sample that was sequenced in a study of cytotoxic CD8 clonotypes in ibrutinib-treated CLL. TCRdb keeps only in-frame clones here, not all; method: immunoSEQ multiplex PCR. Of 330,000 or so clones in the sample, under 70% were seen once. The source material was PBMCs, sampled after 36 months of ibrutinib treatment. The receptors shown here come from a human donor with chronic lymphocytic leukemia.

The sample holds a few counts of this clone. V and J are TRBV9 and TRBJ2-7, with TRBD1 matching over 8 bases. Trimming at V came to 5 bases and at J to 7 bases, leaving 11 bases not matched to a gene. Germline CDR1 SGDLS, CDR2 YYNGEE. The CDR3 is 14 amino acids. The CDR3 region is CASSQDRGVWEQYF. The CDR3 bases are TGTGCCAGCAGTCAAGACAGGGGCGTATGGGAGCAGTACTTC.

The V and J genes are TRBV5-1 and TRBJ2-1; D is possibly TRBD2 (5 bases). Germline V gene data show CDR1 as SGHRS and CDR2 as YFSETQ. V was trimmed by 2 bases and J by 9 bases, leaving 12 bases between them. This CDR3 is 13 amino acids long. The chain's CDR3 is CASSFTGETEQFF. Written as DNA, the CDR3 is TGCGCCAGCAGCTTTACTGGGGAGACTGAGCAGTTCTTC.

The V call is TRBV7-3, the J call TRBJ1-5, with 7 nucleotides matching TRBD1. Unmatched junction bases numbered 5, after V lost 4 bases and J lost 5 bases. CDR1 and CDR2 (germline): SGHTA, FQGTGA. The CDR3 is 14 amino acids. CDR3 coding DNA: TGTGCCAGCAGCTCGACAGGGAACTATCAGCCCCAGCATTTT. Amino acids: CASSSTGNYQPQHF.

The rearrangement uses TRBV6-5 and TRBJ1-2, with D perhaps TRBD1 (5 bases). The CDR3 is 15 residues long. Germline V gene data show CDR1 as MNHEY and CDR2 as SVGAGI. Deletions cut 6 bases from V and 0 bases from J, with 14 bases between. CDR3 in amino acids: CASRDKGQANYGYTF. The CDR3 nucleotides read TGTGCCAGCAGGGACAAAGGACAAGCTAACTATGGCTACACCTTC.

The chain is built from TRBV4-1 and TRBJ1-2; D remains unclear. V gave up 4 bases and J gave up 0 bases, with 15 bases separating them. The CDR3 has 16 residues. Germline CDR1 is MGHRA and CDR2 is YSYEKL. Here the CDR3 reads CASSLPGRGSNYGYTF. As DNA, the CDR3 is TGCGCCAGCAGCCTTCCCGGACGGGGTTCTAACTATGGCTACACCTTC.

The chain uses TRBV11-2 and TRBJ2-7; tentatively, D is TRBD2 (6 bases). Trimming removed 5 bases from V and 0 bases from J, with 17 bases in between. Germline V gene data show CDR1 as SGHAT and CDR2 as FQNNGV. The length of the CDR3 is 16 residues. The CDR3 DNA reads as TGTGCCAGCAGCCCATTGCTGGGACTGAGCTCCTACGAGCAGTACTTC. Residues: CASSPLLGLSSYEQYF.

J is TRBJ2-1 and V is TRBV7-2; 11 positions agree with TRBD2. Germline trimming cut 5 bases from V and 1 base from J; bases unmatched to any gene: 7. CDR3 length: 17 amino acids. Germline V CDR1 and CDR2: SGHTA, FQGNSA. The CDR3 loop reads CASSGLSGRASYNEQFF. The CDR3 DNA reads TGTGCCAGCAGCGGGCTTAGCGGGAGGGCGTCCTACAATGAGCAGTTCTTC. Using reference TRBV7-2 and TRBJ2-1 for the parts outside the CDR3, the full variable domain is GAGVSQSPSNKVTEKGKDVELRCDPISGHTALYWYRQSLGQGLEFLIYFQGNSAPDKSGLPSDRFSAERTGGSVSTLTIQRTQQEDSAVYLCASSGLSGRASYNEQFFGPGTRLTVL.

The J gene is TRBJ2-7, the V gene TRBV9, with TRBD1 matching over 7 bases. This CDR3 region has 16 residues. The ends lost 2 bases at V and 3 bases at J; junction bases unmatched: 11. The germline V gene encodes CDR1 SGDLS and CDR2 YYNGEE. CDR3 nucleotide sequence: TGTGCCAGCAGCGTCGATGGACAGGTAATAGGCTACGAGCAGTACTTC. Translated: CASSVDGQVIGYEQYF.

This clone has a handful of counts. The chain joins TRBV5-6 to TRBJ2-4; perhaps TRBD1 as D (7 bases). The CDR3 covers 17 residues. The V gene's germline CDR1 is SGHDT and CDR2 YYEEEE. V shed 3 bases and J shed 0 bases, with 16 bases lying between them. The CDR3 sequence is CASSSPGGQLAKNIQYF. CDR3 sequence (DNA): TGTGCCAGCAGCTCCCCAGGGGGGCAGCTAGCCAAAAACATTCAGTACTTC.

This sequence joins TRBV27 and TRBJ2-1; 11 bases are shared with TRBD2. Germline lookup yields CDR1 MNHEY and CDR2 SMNVEV (reference sequence). The junction had 7 bases not matched to a gene; V was cut back by 8 bases and J by 4 bases. This CDR3 is built from 15 residues. The CDR3 here is CASVPGLAEYNEQFF. Here the CDR3 DNA reads TGTGCCAGCGTACCGGGACTAGCGGAATACAATGAGCAGTTCTTC.

The chain joins TRBV25-1 to TRBJ1-2; D is undetermined. This CDR3 has 16 amino acids. V lost 0 bases to trimming and J lost 4 bases, with 15 bases between them. The germline gives CDR1 MGHDK, CDR2 SYGVNS. The CDR3 reads CASSEYEAEQIYGYTF. CDR3 coding DNA: TGTGCCAGCAGTGAATATGAAGCAGAACAGATCTATGGCTACACCTTC.